The 11 T cell receptor beta chains below all came from one sample that was sequenced in a study of T cells in Graves' hyperthyroidism and ophthalmopathy. RNA transcripts served as the template for amplifying TCR beta CDR3 regions. The HTBI primer set drove a first-round RT-PCR of the TCR CDR3. One entry per CDR3 protein results from TCRdb running MiXCR on the multiplex PCR reads. The sample contains roughly 700,000 distinct CDR3 sequences, around a third of which appear only once. Input material: blood. Receptor source: a woman in her 40s with Graves' hyperthyroidism.

About this clonotype itself: Possible read error: a much larger clone is one base away. CDR3 loop: CAGSLARQGFGGGNVLTF. The CDR3 nucleotides are TGTGCCGGCAGCTTAGCCCGACAGGGGTTTGGCGGAGGCAACGTCCTGACTTTC. This chain connects TRBV7-9 to TRBJ2-6, with 8 bases aligning to TRBD1. There are 18 residues in the CDR3. Germline V gives CDR1 SEHNR, CDR2 FQNEAQ (reference sequence). Based on the CDR3 plus reference TRBV7-9 and TRBJ2-6, the full variable domain is DTGVSQNPRHKITKRGQNVTFRCDPISEHNRLYWYRQTLGQGPEFLTYFQNEAQLEKSRLLSDRFSAERPKGSFSTLEIQRTEQGDSAMYLCAGSLARQGFGGGNVLTFGAGSRLTVL.

This clonotype occurred a few times. This chain joins TRBV2 and TRBJ1-5; TRBD1 is a possible D gene (5 bases). The CDR3 totals 15 residues. Germline values: CDR1 SNHLY, CDR2 FYNNEI. The ends were cut back, 6 bases at V and 3 bases at J, with 15 bases in the middle. CDR3 sequence reads: CASRSDGTHNQPQHF. As DNA, the CDR3 is TGTGCCAGCAGATCTGACGGGACCCACAATCAGCCCCAGCATTTT.

V is TRBV7-8 and J is TRBJ2-3, with D possibly matching TRBD1 (5 bases). The CDR3 is made up of 15 amino acids. Trimming left V 5 bases short and J 0 bases short, with 12 bases between. Germline lookup yields CDR1 SGHVS and CDR2 FQNEAQ. CDR3 nucleotides: TGTGCCAGCAGCCAGCAGGGTTCTAGCACAGATACGCAGTATTTT. Encoded protein: CASSQQGSSTDTQYF.

This clonotype came up many times. The chain couples TRBV5-6 to TRBJ2-7; D gene ambiguous. V was cut by 0 bases and J by 3 bases, with 10 bases left in between. The CDR3 is 14 residues long. Germline V gene lookup returns CDR1 SGHDT and CDR2 YYEEEE. CDR3 loop: CASSLELRNYEQYF. The CDR3 nucleotides read TGTGCCAGCAGCTTGGAGCTGAGGAACTACGAGCAGTACTTC. The full variable domain, in which reference TRBV5-6 and TRBJ2-7 provide the parts outside the CDR3, is DAGVTQSPTHLIKTRGQQVTLRCSPKSGHDTVSWYQQALGQGPQFIFQYYEEEERQRGNFPDRFSGHQFPNYSSELNVNALLLGDSALYLCASSLELRNYEQYFGPGTRLTVT.

This clonotype has at least ten counts. CDR3: CASSMSAFVHRNTGELFF. Written as DNA, the CDR3 is TGTGCCAGCAGTATGAGTGCCTTCGTACACCGGAACACCGGGGAGCTGTTTTTT. The J gene is TRBJ2-2, the V gene TRBV7-9; D is undetermined. The CDR3 extends over 18 amino acids. Germline-derived CDR1 and CDR2 are SEHNR and FQNEAQ (reference sequence). Trimming took off 6 bases at V and 1 base at J, with 21 bases between the two ends.

The chain combines TRBV19 with TRBJ2-5; 11 positions match TRBD2. V shed 7 bases and J 3 bases; nucleotides not matched to a gene: 4. Germline assignment: CDR1 LNHDA and CDR2 SQIVND (reference sequence). CDR3 length: 14 amino acids. DNA of the CDR3: TGTGCCAGTAAACGACTAGCGGGGAAAGAGACCCAGTACTTC. Its protein is CASKRLAGKETQYF.

This clonotype has a count of ten or more. The V gene is TRBV7-9, the J gene TRBJ1-4; D uncertain. This CDR3 comprises 16 residues. The V end was cut by 0 bases, the J end by 3 bases, with 11 bases between. Germline V gene sequence: CDR1 SEHNR, CDR2 FQNEAQ (reference sequence). The CDR3 is CASSLAVSRANEKLFF. DNA for the CDR3: TGTGCCAGCAGCTTAGCGGTCAGTAGAGCTAATGAAAAACTGTTTTTT.

The chain uses TRBV6-5 and TRBJ2-7; tentative D call: TRBD2 (6 bases). CDR3 size: 13 residues. Germline assignment: CDR1 MNHEY and CDR2 SVGAGI. The V end lost 4 bases, the J end lost 4 bases, and 11 bases lay between the germline ends. In nucleotides, the CDR3 is TGTGCCAGCAGTTTGGACTATTGGTACGAGCAGTACTTC. This translates into CASSLDYWYEQYF.

This clonotype was seen a handful of times. The chain has TRBV20-1 and TRBJ2-7; 9 bases map to TRBD2. The germline V gene encodes CDR1 DFQATT and CDR2 SNEGSKA (reference sequence). Trimming took 1 base from V and 0 from J; bases not matched to a gene: 4. The CDR3 runs to 15 residues. Here the CDR3 reads CSARVASGVSYEQYF. The DNA for the CDR3 is TGCAGTGCTAGAGTAGCTAGCGGGGTCTCCTACGAGCAGTACTTC.

The V gene is TRBV7-9, the J gene TRBJ2-5; possibly TRBD1 or TRBD2 for D (5 bases each). Germline CDR1 and CDR2: SEHNR and FQNEAQ (reference sequence). Trimming took off 10 bases at V and 0 bases at J, with 21 bases between the two ends. CDR3 length: 16 residues. The CDR3 bases are TGTGCCACCCCGATGTCCCGGGGCCTCTACCAAGAGACCCAGTACTTC. Amino acids: CATPMSRGLYQETQYF.

The J gene is TRBJ1-2, the V gene TRBV7-8; D might be TRBD1 (6 bases). The germline CDR1 and CDR2 sequences are SGHVS and FQNEAQ. Trimming removed 1 base at V and 14 bases at J, with 11 bases between. The CDR3 loop spans 11 amino acids. The CDR3 loop reads CASSLGSGTTF. In nucleotides, the CDR3 is TGTGCCAGCAGCTTAGGGTCAGGGACAACCTTC.